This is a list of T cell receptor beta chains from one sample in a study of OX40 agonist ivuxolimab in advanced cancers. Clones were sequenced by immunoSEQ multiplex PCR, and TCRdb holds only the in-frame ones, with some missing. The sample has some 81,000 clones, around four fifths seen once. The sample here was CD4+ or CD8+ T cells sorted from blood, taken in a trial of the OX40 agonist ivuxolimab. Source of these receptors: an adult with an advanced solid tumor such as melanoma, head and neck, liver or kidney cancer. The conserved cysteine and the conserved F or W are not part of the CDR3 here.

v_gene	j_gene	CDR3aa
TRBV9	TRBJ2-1	ASSATSGSNEQF
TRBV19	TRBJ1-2	ASKWRTGAEANYGYT
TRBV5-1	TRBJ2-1	ASSLAGAISYNEQF
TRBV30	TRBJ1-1	AWVDSLNTEAF
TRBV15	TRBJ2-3	ATSGYVSADTQY
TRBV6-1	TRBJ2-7	ASSEGGLRLAPEQY
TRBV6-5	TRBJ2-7	ASRGGTYEQY
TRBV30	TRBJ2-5	AWSVGGHSSLALETQY
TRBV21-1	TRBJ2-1	ASSTRRGPQF
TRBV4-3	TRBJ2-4	ASSQVVAGGFAKNIQY
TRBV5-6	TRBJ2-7	ASSFNLGGGYEQY
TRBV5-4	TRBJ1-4	ASSLWGEEKLF
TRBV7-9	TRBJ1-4	ASSLWVTAANEKLF
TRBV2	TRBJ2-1	ASMKDGTTYNEQF
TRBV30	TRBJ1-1	AWSRNEAF
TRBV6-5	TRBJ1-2	ASSYSGQGPT
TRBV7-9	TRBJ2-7	ASSLGGTGEQY
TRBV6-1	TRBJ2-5	ASSLTGVGETQY
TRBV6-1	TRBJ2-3	ASSELLPGGGTDTQY
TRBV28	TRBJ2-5	ASYPGQGGETQY
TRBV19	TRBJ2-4	ASSSGSGGLAKNIQY
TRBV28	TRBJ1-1	ASSLTGGGGPEAF
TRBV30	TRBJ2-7	AWSEGGSIHEQY
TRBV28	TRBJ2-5	ASSFGLPGTQY
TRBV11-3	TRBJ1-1	ASSLDLGSSAF
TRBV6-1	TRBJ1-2	ASSEGQGINYGYT
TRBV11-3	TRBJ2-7	ASSLGQGRSSYEQY
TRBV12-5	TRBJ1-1	ASGFFHPGGTEAF
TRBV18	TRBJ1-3	ASSGGTGNTIY
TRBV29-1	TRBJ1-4	SVVFQGPSEKLF
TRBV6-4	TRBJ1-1	ASSDPRQVNTEAF
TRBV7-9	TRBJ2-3	ASSPRDTQY
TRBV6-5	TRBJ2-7	ASSPQGGGMYEQY
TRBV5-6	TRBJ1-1	ASSLGYRDTEAF
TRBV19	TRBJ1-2	ASTQGLGGYGYT
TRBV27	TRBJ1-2	ASRGTGGGYT
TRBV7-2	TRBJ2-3	ASSLSSGRGADTQY
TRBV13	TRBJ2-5	ASSLVWDREETQY